This T cell receptor (beta chain) emerged from a study of shared clonotypes between healthy human individuals. Using immunoSEQ multiplex PCR, the repertoire was profiled, and TCRdb retains in-frame clones only, with some absent. The data show about 120,000 clones, about 71% seen once. Comment on this clone: Its antigen remains unknown.

The CDR3 is made up of 17 amino acids. V shed 2 bases and J 7 bases; nucleotides not matched to a gene: 14. Per the germline V gene, CDR1 is SGHVS and CDR2 is FQNEAQ. Broader study findings: Lower generation probabilities were found for non-shared clonotypes than for those shared by all four donors.

Specimen: memory CD8+ T cells sorted from blood. Described subset: CD45RO+ cells pooled with CCR7-negative TemRA cells. The chain joins TRBV7-8 to TRBJ2-1, with 7 bases identical to TRBD1. This TCR was sampled from a woman in her thirties in good health. The CDR3 DNA follows: TGTGCCAGCAGCTTATGGTCTCGGACAGGCCATAGGAATGAGCAGTTCTTC. This encodes CASSLWSRTGHRNEQFF.